A single sample gave rise to the 3 T cell receptor beta chains below, sequenced in a study of control samples from healthy donors and cancer patients. Method: immunoSEQ multiplex PCR; TCRdb's copy keeps in-frame clones and lacks some. The table shows about 69,000 clones, with around nine tenths occurring only once. The source material was PBMCs. These receptors came from a man aged 55 to 70 with lung cancer.

The J gene is TRBJ2-2, the V gene TRBV2, with TRBD2 matching over 11 bases. Germline V gene lookup returns CDR1 SNHLY and CDR2 FYNNEI. V was clipped by 4 bases and J by 5 bases; unmatched bases: 6. The CDR3 runs 16 residues. The CDR3 DNA reads TGTGCCAGCAGTGGGCTAGCGGGGGGTTGGACCGGGGAGCTGTTTTTT. It yields the protein CASSGLAGGWTGELFF.

This chain links TRBV7-2 with TRBJ2-5; no definite D call. CDR1 SGHTA and CDR2 FQGNSA come from the germline V gene. Deletions cut 0 bases from V and 4 bases from J, with 12 bases between. The CDR3 runs to 15 residues. CDR3 loop: CASSLAPRPGETQYF. The CDR3 coding sequence is TGTGCCAGCAGCTTAGCCCCGAGGCCCGGAGAGACCCAGTACTTC.

The chain uses TRBV24-1 and TRBJ2-1, with D uncertain. The V gene's germline CDR1 is KGHDR and CDR2 SFDVKD. V gave up 2 bases and J gave up 8 bases, with 15 bases separating them. CDR3 length: 15 residues. The CDR3 DNA reads TGTGCCACCAGTGATTCCCGATACATGACCCATGAGCAGTTCTTC. It translates to CATSDSRYMTHEQFF.